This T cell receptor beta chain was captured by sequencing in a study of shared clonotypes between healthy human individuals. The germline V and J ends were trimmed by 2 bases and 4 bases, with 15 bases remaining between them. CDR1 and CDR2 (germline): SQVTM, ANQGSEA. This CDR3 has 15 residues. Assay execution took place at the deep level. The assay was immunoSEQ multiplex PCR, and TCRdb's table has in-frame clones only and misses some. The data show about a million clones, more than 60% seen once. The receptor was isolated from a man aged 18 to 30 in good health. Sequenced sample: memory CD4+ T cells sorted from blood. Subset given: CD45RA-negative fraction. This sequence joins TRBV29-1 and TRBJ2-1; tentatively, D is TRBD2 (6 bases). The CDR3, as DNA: TGCAGCGTTGAATTTGAGGGAGGAAGGTACAATGAGCAGTTCTTC. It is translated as CSVEFEGGRYNEQFF.